This record covers a single T cell receptor beta chain. What it binds is not known. The method was immunoSEQ multiplex PCR; TCRdb's version includes in-frame clones alone and lacks a portion of them. This table has 150,000 to 200,000 clones, 70% to 90% appearing once. This entry is derived from a study of cytomegalovirus exposure and HLA in healthy donors. Overall study results and limits: It was found in a later analysis that first-cohort TCR clusters tended to co-occur in the 90 to 150 validation repertoires. The study flagged approximately 180 TCR beta chains as cytomegalovirus-associated.

CDR3 length: 16 amino acids. The trim removed 6 bases at V and 3 bases at J, leaving 10 bases unmatched. Looked up from germline, CDR1 is MGHRA and CDR2 is YSYEKL. Among the 120 or so subjects of the validation cohort, separate from the roughly 670-subject first cohort, were the donors. The sample taken for sequencing was PBMCs. The sequence was collected from a young man in good health and CMV-seropositive. The gene calls are TRBV4-1 and TRBJ1-3; 8 bases fit TRBD1. CDR3 amino acids: CASRVTDREDGNTIYF. For the CDR3, the DNA is TGCGCCAGCAGAGTGACGGACAGGGAAGATGGAAACACCATATATTTT.